These T cell receptor beta chains were read from a single sample in a study of cytomegalovirus exposure and HLA in healthy donors. Produced via immunoSEQ multiplex PCR; TCRdb's table is partial and in-frame only. The data contain over 100,000 clones, about 81% of them singletons. Material for sequencing was PBMCs. The source is a woman aged 45-65 years in good health and CMV-seropositive. Each CDR3 is given with its conserved first and last residue. Each record gives: V gene, D gene, J gene, clone size, CDR3 DNA, CDR3 protein. The D gene is left open where the match is weak. Size values are once, few and many counts, or a class for expanded clones, and some rows have none.

v_call: TRBV5-1
d_call: TRBD2
j_call: TRBJ2-7
clone_size: .
cdr3_nt: TGCGCCAGCAGCACGACTAGCGGGAGATCCTACGAGCAGTACTTC
cdr3_aa: CASSTTSGRSYEQYF

v_call: TRBV19
d_call: .
j_call: TRBJ1-1
clone_size: .
cdr3_nt: TGTGCCAGTCAGCAGGGGATGAACACTGAAGCTTTCTTT
cdr3_aa: CASQQGMNTEAFF

v_call: TRBV4-1
d_call: .
j_call: TRBJ2-5
clone_size: .
cdr3_nt: TGCGCCAGCAGCCAAGTAAACCTTAGGAAAGGGCACAGGGTCCAAGAGACCCAGTACTTC
cdr3_aa: CASSQVNLRKGHRVQETQYF

v_call: TRBV4-3
d_call: .
j_call: TRBJ1-1
clone_size: .
cdr3_nt: TGCGCCAGCAGCCAAGGGGGGGGGTGGGCAAACGCTGAAGCTTTCTTT
cdr3_aa: CASSQGGGWANAEAFF

v_call: TRBV7-2
d_call: TRBD2
j_call: TRBJ2-7
clone_size: .
cdr3_nt: TGTGCCAGCAGCTTTTTAGCGGGGGCACGCTACGAGCAGTACTTC
cdr3_aa: CASSFLAGARYEQYF

v_call: TRBV7-2
d_call: .
j_call: TRBJ1-1
clone_size: .
cdr3_nt: TGTGCCAGCAGCCCCGGGACAGAAGCTTTCTTT
cdr3_aa: CASSPGTEAFF

v_call: TRBV6-1
d_call: .
j_call: TRBJ1-4
clone_size: .
cdr3_nt: TGTGCCAGCAGTGTCCACAGGGTCTCTAATGAAAAACTGTTTTTT
cdr3_aa: CASSVHRVSNEKLFF

v_call: TRBV9
d_call: .
j_call: TRBJ2-7
clone_size: once
cdr3_nt: TGTGCCAGCAGCGAGGGGATCACCTACGAGCAGTACTTC
cdr3_aa: CASSEGITYEQYF

v_call: TRBV10-3
d_call: .
j_call: TRBJ1-2
clone_size: .
cdr3_nt: TGTGCCATCAGGGCCGTCGACCCCTCGGGCTATGGCTACACCTTC
cdr3_aa: CAIRAVDPSGYGYTF

v_call: TRBV30
d_call: .
j_call: TRBJ2-1
clone_size: .
cdr3_nt: TGTGCCTGGAGTGTTCTCTCAACTTTTTACAATGAGCAGTTCTTC
cdr3_aa: CAWSVLSTFYNEQFF

v_call: TRBV11-2
d_call: TRBD1
j_call: TRBJ2-1
clone_size: few
cdr3_nt: TGTGCCAGCAGCTGGTCCCGGGACAGCTACAATGAGCAGTTCTTC
cdr3_aa: CASSWSRDSYNEQFF

v_call: TRBV5-1
d_call: .
j_call: TRBJ2-7
clone_size: once
cdr3_nt: TGCGCCAGCAGCTTGACCAGGGGGATCGGGGGGGCCTTC
cdr3_aa: CASSLTRGIGGAF

v_call: TRBV5-1
d_call: TRBD2
j_call: TRBJ2-5
clone_size: .
cdr3_nt: TGCGCCAGCAGCCCAGGACTAGCGGGGGGAGAGACCCAGTACTTC
cdr3_aa: CASSPGLAGGETQYF

v_call: TRBV28
d_call: TRBD2
j_call: TRBJ2-7
clone_size: once
cdr3_nt: TGTGCCAGCAGTAGACTAGCGGGAGACCAGTACTTC
cdr3_aa: CASSRLAGDQYF

v_call: TRBV9
d_call: TRBD2
j_call: TRBJ2-1
clone_size: .
cdr3_nt: TGTGCCAGCAGCTCCCGAGGGGAGGTAGCGGGGGACTCCTACAATGAGCAGTTCTTC
cdr3_aa: CASSSRGEVAGDSYNEQFF

v_call: TRBV28
d_call: .
j_call: TRBJ2-7
clone_size: .
cdr3_nt: TGTGCCAGCAGTTTACTGTCCACACCCTACGAGCAGTACTTC
cdr3_aa: CASSLLSTPYEQYF

v_call: TRBV4-3
d_call: .
j_call: TRBJ2-2
clone_size: .
cdr3_nt: TGCGCCAGCAGCCAAGACGGCTCAGGATTGGCGCCGGAGCTGTTTTTT
cdr3_aa: CASSQDGSGLAPELFF

v_call: TRBV30
d_call: TRBD1
j_call: TRBJ2-7
clone_size: .
cdr3_nt: TGTGCCTGGTGCACAGGGGTCTGCTACGAGCAGTACTTC
cdr3_aa: CAWCTGVCYEQYF

v_call: TRBV19
d_call: TRBD2
j_call: TRBJ2-7
clone_size: once
cdr3_nt: TGTGCCAGTAGTACCTCCCTAGCGGCCCTCTCCTACGAGCAGTACTTC
cdr3_aa: CASSTSLAALSYEQYF

v_call: TRBV19
d_call: TRBD1
j_call: TRBJ2-1
clone_size: few
cdr3_nt: TGTGCCAGTAGGAGGGGACAGGATGAGCAGTTCTTC
cdr3_aa: CASRRGQDEQFF

v_call: TRBV28
d_call: .
j_call: TRBJ1-2
clone_size: .
cdr3_nt: TGTGCCAGCAGTTTAGTATCGGTGCGGGGCTACACCTTC
cdr3_aa: CASSLVSVRGYTF

v_call: TRBV7-3
d_call: TRBD2
j_call: TRBJ2-7
clone_size: .
cdr3_nt: TGTGCCAGCAGCTCCGGGACTAGCATATACGAGCAGTACTTC
cdr3_aa: CASSSGTSIYEQYF

v_call: TRBV28
d_call: TRBD1
j_call: TRBJ1-5
clone_size: .
cdr3_nt: TGTGCCAGCAGATGGGGACAGGGAGGCAATCAGCCCCAGCATTTT
cdr3_aa: CASRWGQGGNQPQHF

v_call: TRBV2
d_call: TRBD1
j_call: TRBJ2-7
clone_size: .
cdr3_nt: TGTGCCAGGAAGGGAACCGGGACAGGGGGCTACGAGCAGTACTTC
cdr3_aa: CARKGTGTGGYEQYF

v_call: TRBV5-4
d_call: TRBD2
j_call: TRBJ2-3
clone_size: .
cdr3_nt: TGTGCCAGCAGCTTGGGGGGGACTAGCGGGGGAGATACGCAGTATTTT
cdr3_aa: CASSLGGTSGGDTQYF

v_call: TRBV7-9
d_call: TRBD1
j_call: TRBJ1-5
clone_size: .
cdr3_nt: TGTGCCAGCAGCTCTCAGGGGGGACAGCCCCAGCATTTT
cdr3_aa: CASSSQGGQPQHF

v_call: TRBV7-2
d_call: TRBD1
j_call: TRBJ2-7
clone_size: .
cdr3_nt: TGTGCCAGCAGCTTCCCTGACAGGGGGCTGTTCGAGCAGTACTTC
cdr3_aa: CASSFPDRGLFEQYF

v_call: TRBV19
d_call: .
j_call: TRBJ1-6
clone_size: .
cdr3_nt: TGTGCCAGTAGTAGCAGGGGAGAGTCCTATAATTCACCCCTCCACTTT
cdr3_aa: CASSSRGESYNSPLHF

v_call: TRBV23-1
d_call: TRBD1
j_call: TRBJ2-1
clone_size: .
cdr3_nt: TGCGCCAGCCTGCTTGGTTCGGACAGGACCTACAATGAGCAGTTCTTC
cdr3_aa: CASLLGSDRTYNEQFF

v_call: TRBV6-5
d_call: .
j_call: TRBJ2-7
clone_size: .
cdr3_nt: TGTGCCAGCAGTTACTTCCGGGGGAAATCCTACGAGCAGTACTTC
cdr3_aa: CASSYFRGKSYEQYF

v_call: TRBV6-1
d_call: .
j_call: TRBJ2-1
clone_size: few
cdr3_nt: TGTGCCAGCAGTGAAGCGCCCCGGTGGAATGAGCAGTTCTTC
cdr3_aa: CASSEAPRWNEQFF

v_call: TRBV28
d_call: .
j_call: TRBJ1-1
clone_size: .
cdr3_nt: TGTGCCAGCAGTTTAGGGGGCTTTATGAACACTGAAGCTTTCTTT
cdr3_aa: CASSLGGFMNTEAFF

v_call: TRBV27
d_call: .
j_call: TRBJ2-7
clone_size: .
cdr3_nt: TGTGCCAGCACGAGATGGGGGGACTACGAGCAGTACTTC
cdr3_aa: CASTRWGDYEQYF

v_call: TRBV18
d_call: .
j_call: TRBJ2-6
clone_size: .
cdr3_nt: TGTGCCAGCTCAGCAAGCCTTTTCTCTGGGGCCAACGTCCTGACTTTC
cdr3_aa: CASSASLFSGANVLTF

v_call: TRBV7-2
d_call: .
j_call: TRBJ1-5
clone_size: .
cdr3_nt: TGTGCCAGCAGCTTTCAGGGTCAGCCCCAGCATTTT
cdr3_aa: CASSFQGQPQHF

v_call: TRBV29-1
d_call: .
j_call: TRBJ1-2
clone_size: .
cdr3_nt: TGCAGCGTTGACCGAGAGGAGACCTATGGCTACACCTTC
cdr3_aa: CSVDREETYGYTF

v_call: TRBV9
d_call: .
j_call: TRBJ2-6
clone_size: .
cdr3_nt: TGTGCCAGCAGCCCCTCGGGGGCTGGGGCCAACGTCCTGACTTTC
cdr3_aa: CASSPSGAGANVLTF

v_call: TRBV4-3
d_call: .
j_call: TRBJ1-6
clone_size: .
cdr3_nt: TGCGCCAGCAGCCAAGAAGCAGGACCCCTCCACTTT
cdr3_aa: CASSQEAGPLHF

v_call: TRBV29-1
d_call: .
j_call: TRBJ2-1
clone_size: .
cdr3_nt: TGCAGCGTAGCCGGGAGTATTTCGAATGAGCAGTTCTTC
cdr3_aa: CSVAGSISNEQFF

v_call: TRBV29-1
d_call: .
j_call: TRBJ2-7
clone_size: .
cdr3_nt: TGCAGCAGGACAGAGTCCTCCTACGAGCAGTACTTC
cdr3_aa: CSRTESSYEQYF

v_call: TRBV28
d_call: .
j_call: TRBJ1-4
clone_size: .
cdr3_nt: TGTGCCAGCAGTCTTAACAGTGTAAGACTGTTTTTT
cdr3_aa: CASSLNSVRLFF

v_call: TRBV5-1
d_call: .
j_call: TRBJ2-2
clone_size: .
cdr3_nt: TGCGCCAGCAGCTTGGACACCTCGAACACCGGGGAGCTGTTTTTT
cdr3_aa: CASSLDTSNTGELFF